Below, 32 T cell receptor beta chains from the same sample are listed, as sequenced in a study of T cells in Graves' hyperthyroidism and ophthalmopathy. TCR beta CDR3 sequences were amplified from RNA transcripts. A first-round RT-PCR of the TCR CDR3 used the HTBI primer set. TCRdb reprocessed the multiplex PCR reads with MiXCR, giving one entry per CDR3 protein. The sample lists 700,000 or so distinct CDR3 sequences, 15% to 20% occurring once. The material sequenced was blood. These receptors all come from a man aged 18-30 years with Graves' hyperthyroidism.

In this sample, this clonotype turned up a few times. The rearrangement links TRBV5-4 to TRBJ1-1; 9 bases match TRBD1. Germline-derived CDR1 and CDR2 are SGHNT and YYREEE (reference sequence). With V trimmed by 3 bases and J by 4 bases, 13 bases remained unmatched. CDR3 length: 17 amino acids. CDR3 residues: CASSSMDRGGSGTEAFF. CDR3 sequence (DNA): TGTGCCAGCAGCTCGATGGACAGGGGAGGCTCGGGCACTGAAGCTTTCTTT.

This clonotype was recorded many times. The chain couples TRBV3-1 to TRBJ2-3, with 9 nucleotides matching TRBD2. Germline CDR1 reads LGHDT; CDR2 reads YNNKEL (reference sequence). The J segment lost 1 base and the V segment lost 6 bases, leaving 5 bases of the junction unmatched. This CDR3 has 15 amino acids. The CDR3, as DNA: TGTGCCAGCAGTTTAAGCGGGAGGCGCACAGATACGCAGTATTTT. Encoded protein: CASSLSGRRTDTQYF.

This clonotype was picked up a small number of times. This rearrangement joins TRBV9 to TRBJ2-1; TRBD2 matches at 8 bases. The CDR3 sequence is 15 residues long. Germline CDR1 SGDLS, CDR2 YYNGEE. Trimming removed 4 bases from V and 6 bases from J; junction bases left unmatched: 9. The chain's CDR3 is CASSFGGAGRNEQFF. CDR3 sequence (DNA): TGTGCCAGCAGCTTCGGGGGGGCAGGGCGCAATGAGCAGTTCTTC.

This chain connects TRBV19 to TRBJ2-6, with 7 bases matching TRBD1. The V gene end was trimmed by 0 bases and the J gene end by 2 bases; junction bases not matched to a gene: 13. This CDR3 contains 20 residues. CDR1 is LNHDA and CDR2 is SQIVND in the germline V gene (reference sequence). The CDR3: CASSIDLLYRGTPGANVLTF. As DNA, the CDR3 is TGTGCCAGTAGTATAGATCTGCTTTACAGGGGAACGCCTGGGGCCAACGTCCTGACTTTC.

This clonotype was detected once. Compared with germline, one end of the junction differs, possibly owing to a read error. This chain uses TRBV19 with TRBJ2-7; 8 nucleotides agree with TRBD2. The CDR3 runs 14 residues. CDR1 LNHDA and CDR2 SQIVND come from the germline V gene (reference sequence). The CDR3 is CASSSRTSSHEQYF. The CDR3 coding sequence is TGTGCCAGTAGTTCACGGACTAGCTCCCACGAGCAGTACTTC.

This clonotype was seen many times. This chain joins TRBV12-3 or TRBV12-4 and TRBJ2-1; D remains unclear. V was trimmed by 5 bases and J by 4 bases, leaving 6 bases between them. The CDR3 runs to 12 residues. The CDR3, as DNA: TGTGCCAGCAGTCGGTGGTACAATGAGCAGTTCTTC. Residues: CASSRWYNEQFF.

This clonotype came up many times. This sequence joins TRBV20-1 and TRBJ2-5; D may be TRBD1 or TRBD2 (5 bases each). Germline lookup yields CDR1 DFQATT and CDR2 SNEGSKA (reference sequence). Trimming left V 2 bases short and J 2 bases short, with 15 bases between. CDR3 length: 15 amino acids. The DNA for the CDR3 is TGCAGTGCTAGATCAAAGGGAGCAGGGCAAGAGACCCAGTACTTC. Protein product: CSARSKGAGQETQYF.

The DNA of the CDR3 is TGTGCCAGCAGGGAAGGCAATCAGCCCCAGCATTTT. This sequence encodes CASREGNQPQHF. The chain couples TRBV27 to TRBJ1-5; D is unresolved. CDR1 and CDR2 from the germline V gene are MNHEY and SMNVEV (reference sequence). This CDR3 spans 12 amino acids. Trimming removed 6 bases at V and 2 bases at J, with 5 bases between.

This clonotype was counted at least ten times. V usage is TRBV20-1 and J usage is TRBJ2-5; TRBD2 might be the D (7 bases). The ends were cut back, 0 bases at V and 5 bases at J, with 13 bases in the middle. The germline CDR1 and CDR2 sequences are DFQATT and SNEGSKA (reference sequence). The CDR3 loop spans 14 amino acids. CDR3: CSARDPRGGETQYF. The CDR3 region has the DNA TGCAGTGCTAGAGATCCGAGGGGGGGGGAGACCCAGTACTTC.

This clonotype was detected ten times or more. The chain has TRBV2 and TRBJ1-6; D is undetermined. The CDR3 length is 15 residues. Trimming stripped 6 bases from V and 10 bases from J, with 19 bases between. Germline V CDR1 and CDR2: SNHLY, FYNNEI. In DNA, the CDR3 is TGTGCCAGCAGCCCCAGGACGGCCGCGGGGTCACCCCTCCACTTT. Translation: CASSPRTAAGSPLHF.

This clonotype has just a few counts. The chain is built from TRBV28 and TRBJ2-7; 10 nucleotides align to TRBD1. Looked up from germline, CDR1 is MDHEN and CDR2 is SYDVKM. The ends lost 5 bases at V and 3 bases at J; junction bases unmatched: 10. The CDR3 has 16 residues. DNA for the CDR3: TGTGCCAGCAGTCGCGGACAGGGGGTTGCAATCTACGAGCAGTACTTC. Translated: CASSRGQGVAIYEQYF.

This clonotype was seen a few times. This chain joins TRBV27 and TRBJ1-4, with 10 bases aligning to TRBD1. This CDR3 is 14 amino acids long. Germline V gene sequence: CDR1 MNHEY, CDR2 SMNVEV (reference sequence). Unmatched junction bases numbered 6, after V lost 6 bases and J lost 8 bases. The CDR3 DNA is TGTGCCAGCAGATTGACAGGGGGCGGGGAAAAACTGTTTTTT. Protein: CASRLTGGGEKLFF. The full variable domain, completed using reference TRBV27 and TRBJ1-4, is EAQVTQNPRYLITVTGKKLTVTCSQNMNHEYMSWYRQDPGLGLRQIYYSMNVEVTDKGDVPEGYKVSRKEKRNFPLILESPSPNQTSLYFCASRLTGGGEKLFFGSGTQLSVL.

This clonotype showed up many times. The chain joins TRBV28 to TRBJ2-1, with D perhaps TRBD1 or TRBD2 (5 bases each). In germline, CDR1 is MDHEN, CDR2 SYDVKM. Trimming stripped 4 bases from V and 3 bases from J, with 7 bases between. The CDR3 sequence is 13 residues long. The CDR3 region is CASSWDVYNEQFF. The CDR3 DNA reads as TGTGCCAGCAGTTGGGACGTCTACAATGAGCAGTTCTTC.

The chain links TRBV30 to TRBJ2-3; a weak D match, TRBD1 (6 bases). This CDR3 region has 13 residues. CDR1 GTSNPN and CDR2 SVGIG come from the germline V gene (reference sequence). V dropped 4 bases and J dropped 2 bases, with 10 bases sitting between them. The CDR3 is CAWTRQATDTQYF. The CDR3, as DNA: TGTGCCTGGACCCGACAGGCCACAGATACGCAGTATTTT.

The chain is built from TRBV11-2 and TRBJ2-1; tentative D call: TRBD2 (5 bases). The V end was cut by 6 bases, the J end by 3 bases, with 24 bases between. There are 18 residues in the CDR3. Germline V lookup: CDR1 SGHAT, CDR2 FQNNGV. CDR3 bases: TGTGCCAGCAGACCCGGCCCCGCCGGTGGAGGCCTCTACAATGAGCAGTTCTTC. This codes for CASRPGPAGGGLYNEQFF.

This clonotype was seen ten or more times. J is TRBJ2-1 and V is TRBV7-2; 14 nucleotides match TRBD2. The V segment lost 6 bases and the J segment 7 bases; nucleotides outside the gene matches: 8. The CDR3 is 16 amino acids. In germline, CDR1 is SGHTA, CDR2 FQGNSA. CDR3 nucleotides: TGTGCCAGCAGTTCCGGGACTAGCGGGAGAGTTAATGAGCAGTTCTTC. This encodes CASSSGTSGRVNEQFF.

The chain has TRBV10-1 and TRBJ1-2; D call uncertain. This CDR3 is built from 13 residues. V dropped 2 bases and J dropped 2 bases, with 6 bases sitting between them. The germline V gene has CDR1 WNHNN and CDR2 SYGVQD (reference sequence). CDR3 in DNA: TGCGCCAGCAGTGAGAACAGCAACTATGGCTACACCTTC. Residues: CASSENSNYGYTF.

In this sample, this clonotype turned up many times. V is TRBV20-1 and J is TRBJ2-3, with 13 positions matching TRBD2. The germline CDR1 and CDR2 sequences are DFQATT and SNEGSKA (reference sequence). V lost 6 bases to trimming and J lost 3 bases; unmatched junction nucleotides: 6. The CDR3 contains 15 residues. CDR3 in DNA: TGCAGTGCACCGAAGACTAGCGGGAGGACAGATACGCAGTATTTT. It is translated as CSAPKTSGRTDTQYF.

There are many counts of this clonotype. This chain connects TRBV20-1 to TRBJ1-1, with D possibly being TRBD1 (5 bases). Germline assignment: CDR1 DFQATT and CDR2 SNEGSKA (reference sequence). This CDR3 has 12 residues. CDR3 bases: TGCAGGGCCTGGGGCAGCAACACTGAAGCTTTCTTT. Encoded protein: CRAWGSNTEAFF.

This clonotype came up many times. The genes are TRBV20-1 and TRBJ2-5; 10 bases agree with TRBD2. J was trimmed by 5 bases and V by 1 base; bases with no gene match: 7. The CDR3 contains 15 residues. The V gene's germline CDR1 is DFQATT and CDR2 SNEGSKA (reference sequence). CDR3 loop: CSARGSSGSEETQYF. The CDR3 DNA reads TGCAGTGCTAGAGGGTCTAGCGGGAGTGAGGAGACCCAGTACTTC.

Written as DNA, the CDR3 is TGTGCCAGCAGCCACGGGACTAGAGGGACCCAGTACTTC. It codes for CASSHGTRGTQYF. This chain uses TRBV14 with TRBJ2-5, with TRBD2 identical over 8 bases. J lost 7 bases, V lost 3 bases, and 4 bases had no gene match. The CDR3 covers 13 residues. From germline, CDR1 is SGHDN and CDR2 FVKESK.

The V gene is TRBV28, the J gene TRBJ2-3; 10 bases are shared with TRBD2. Germline V CDR1 and CDR2: MDHEN, SYDVKM. The CDR3 is made up of 13 amino acids. After removal of 6 bases from V and 8 bases from J, the junction contained 5 bases not matched to a gene. The CDR3 protein is CASRPSGRGTQYF. CDR3 nucleotides: TGTGCCAGCAGACCGAGCGGGAGGGGTACGCAGTATTTT.

At least ten counts were recorded for this clonotype. This chain links TRBV3-1 with TRBJ1-1; 11 nucleotides agree with TRBD1. The ends lost 4 bases at V and 3 bases at J; junction bases unmatched: 7. This CDR3 contains 16 residues. CDR1 and CDR2 from the germline V gene are LGHDT and YNNKEL (reference sequence). The CDR3 here is CASSLRDRGAHTEAFF. Written as DNA, the CDR3 is TGTGCCAGCAGCCTCCGGGACAGGGGGGCTCACACTGAAGCTTTCTTT.

This clonotype was counted a single time. The chain joins TRBV9 to TRBJ2-1; a weak D match, TRBD2 (6 bases). The CDR3 sequence is 15 residues long. V was trimmed by 3 bases and J by 9 bases, leaving 19 bases between them. Germline loops: CDR1 SGDLS, CDR2 YYNGEE. The CDR3 bases are TGTGCCAGCAGCGCACTATTCGGGGGAGAGGTTGAGCAGTTCTTC. Protein product: CASSALFGGEVEQFF.

There are many counts of this clonotype. The V gene is TRBV28, the J gene TRBJ1-2, with TRBD1 as a possible D gene (5 bases). Germline CDR1 is MDHEN and CDR2 is SYDVKM. The V gene lost 6 bases and the J gene lost 3 bases, with 20 bases spanning the gap. The CDR3 runs 16 residues. The CDR3 region is CASSFRSGADYYGYTF. The CDR3 DNA follows: TGTGCCAGCAGCTTCCGAAGCGGGGCTGACTACTATGGCTACACCTTC.

The chain uses TRBV20-1 and TRBJ2-7, with 9 bases lining up with TRBD2. The CDR3 runs 14 residues. The germline CDR1 and CDR2 sequences are DFQATT and SNEGSKA (reference sequence). J gave up 4 bases and V 5 bases, and 9 bases lay outside the gene matches. As DNA, the CDR3 is TGCAGTGCTCCTCTAGCGGGACAAGATTACGAGCAGTACTTC. Amino acids: CSAPLAGQDYEQYF.

At least ten counts were recorded for this clonotype. V usage is TRBV28 and J usage is TRBJ2-7; the match to TRBD2 covers 7 bases. V gave up 5 bases and J gave up 1 base; unmatched junction bases: 8. Germline V gives CDR1 MDHEN, CDR2 SYDVKM. The CDR3 contains 15 residues. CDR3 sequence: CASSLGLVGSYEQYF. CDR3 coding DNA: TGTGCCAGCAGTCTTGGACTAGTAGGGTCCTACGAGCAGTACTTC.

This clonotype has a count of ten or more. The V and J genes are TRBV18 and TRBJ2-3; 11 bases map to TRBD2. This CDR3 has 16 amino acids. The germline gives CDR1 KGHSH, CDR2 LQKENI. V dropped 3 bases and J dropped 0; count of bases not matched to a gene: 2. CDR3 DNA sequence: TGTGCCAGCTCACCCGTAGCGGGGGGGAGCACAGATACGCAGTATTTT. This encodes CASSPVAGGSTDTQYF. Together with reference TRBV18 and TRBJ2-3, the CDR3 gives the full variable domain: NAGVMQNPRHLVRRRGQEARLRCSPMKGHSHVYWYRQLPEEGLKFMVYLQKENIIDESGMPKERFSAEFPKEGPSILRIQQVVRGDSAAYFCASSPVAGGSTDTQYFGPGTRLTVL.

This clonotype was counted at least ten times. The chain couples TRBV2 to TRBJ2-7; TRBD2 matches at 9 bases. V lost 6 bases to trimming and J lost 6 bases; unmatched junction nucleotides: 12. There are 15 residues in the CDR3. Germline assignment: CDR1 SNHLY and CDR2 FYNNEI. The CDR3 here is CASSVPSGKLSEQYF. The CDR3, as DNA: TGTGCCAGCAGCGTCCCTAGCGGGAAACTCAGCGAGCAGTACTTC.

The chain has TRBV7-2 and TRBJ1-2; D is ambiguous. CDR1 SGHTA and CDR2 FQGNSA come from the germline V gene. CDR3 length: 15 amino acids. Trimming shortened V by 5 bases and J by 5 bases, and 18 bases separated the two germline ends. The CDR3 sequence: CASSPLGRGGYGYTF. The DNA for the CDR3 is TGTGCCAGCAGCCCCTTAGGGCGGGGAGGATATGGCTACACCTTC.

This clonotype was recorded many times. The chain employs TRBV19 and TRBJ2-7; the match to TRBD2 covers 9 bases. The germline V gene has CDR1 LNHDA and CDR2 SQIVND (reference sequence). After removal of 7 bases from V and 0 bases from J, the junction contained 10 bases not matched to a gene. This CDR3 has 16 amino acids. CDR3 in amino acids: CASIDRVSGSSYEQYF. The CDR3 DNA sequence: TGTGCCAGTATCGATAGGGTTAGCGGGAGCTCCTACGAGCAGTACTTC.

Only a few counts were recorded for this clonotype. The chain links TRBV25-1 to TRBJ1-2, with 8 bases fitting TRBD1. After removal of 4 bases from V and 3 bases from J, the junction contained 10 bases not matched to a gene. CDR1 MGHDK and CDR2 SYGVNS come from the germline V gene. This CDR3 region has 16 residues. The CDR3 sequence is CASSGGTTGADYGYTF. CDR3 in DNA: TGTGCCAGCAGTGGAGGAACGACAGGGGCAGACTATGGCTACACCTTC.